This TCR beta chain was obtained from a study of blood T cell repertoires in COVID-19. About the research overall: Acute and convalescent COVID-19 samples came from the United States, Italy and Spain. Sources were T cells, B-cell-depleted T cells, or PBMCs; the material itself was cDNA or gDNA.

The CDR3 runs 15 residues. Trimming stripped 6 bases from V and 3 bases from J, with 14 bases between. Germline V gene lookup returns CDR1 MNHEY and CDR2 SVGAGI. Original methodology: Researchers report that nucleated cell counts were estimated from reference gene primer amplification. Sequencing was performed with immunoSEQ multiplex PCR; in TCRdb, only in-frame clones are kept and a portion is missing. D and trimming were read from the DNA, whereas the V and J calls and clone size are those reported in that table. The table shows roughly 250,000 clones, with approximately 87% occurring only once. The clonotype originates from a human donor in a cohort sampled during active COVID-19. The V gene is TRBV6-5, the J gene TRBJ1-4; possibly TRBD1 for D (5 bases). Sequencing was carried out using peripheral blood. The DNA for the CDR3 is TGTGCCAGCAGCAGGGTCCGGGAGTCTAATGAAAAACTGTTTTTT. This translates into CASSRVRESNEKLFF.